The present T cell receptor beta chain was sequenced within a study of T cells after yellow fever vaccination. Study-wide results and caveats: A large majority of primary-vaccination clones showed up again after the booster (roughly 96% CD4, about 90% CD8). The secondary response was weaker, and its peak arrived faster, on day 5 versus 15.

This clonotype was seen only a few times. Its antigen is not known. Generation of TCR cDNA used 5'RACE template switching (which added a universal primer site and UMIs). TCRdb analysed the 5' RACE reads with MiXCR anew, one entry per CDR3 protein. The top ten clones hold 0.4% to 0.65% of a sample with under 300,000 distinct CDR3 sequences, 13% of them seen once. The germline V gene has CDR1 DFQATT and CDR2 SNEGSKA (reference sequence). Deletions cut 5 bases from V and 4 bases from J, with 9 bases between. This CDR3 is 12 amino acids long. This sample comprised CD4+ T cells sorted from PBMCs, obtained 45 days after the yellow fever booster vaccination. The sequence came from a man aged 25 to 40 who received the YFV17D yellow fever vaccine. The chain recombines TRBV20-1 with TRBJ2-4; weak D call: TRBD2 (5 bases). In nucleotides, the CDR3 is TGCAGTGCTTTTGGGAGAAAAAACATTCAGTACTTC. This sequence encodes CSAFGRKNIQYF.